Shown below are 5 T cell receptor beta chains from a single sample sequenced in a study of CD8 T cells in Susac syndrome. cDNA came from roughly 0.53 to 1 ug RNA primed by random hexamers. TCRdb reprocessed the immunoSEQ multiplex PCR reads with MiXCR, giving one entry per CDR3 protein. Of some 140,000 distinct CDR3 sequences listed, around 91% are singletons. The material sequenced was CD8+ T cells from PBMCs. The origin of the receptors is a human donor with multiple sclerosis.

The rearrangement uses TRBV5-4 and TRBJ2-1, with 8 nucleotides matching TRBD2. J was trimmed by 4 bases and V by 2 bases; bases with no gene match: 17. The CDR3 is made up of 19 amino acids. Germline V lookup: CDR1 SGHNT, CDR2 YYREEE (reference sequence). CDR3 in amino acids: CASSLGGRSYVDQYNEQFF. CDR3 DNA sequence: TGTGCCAGCAGCTTAGGCGGGAGGTCTTATGTGGACCAATACAATGAGCAGTTCTTC.

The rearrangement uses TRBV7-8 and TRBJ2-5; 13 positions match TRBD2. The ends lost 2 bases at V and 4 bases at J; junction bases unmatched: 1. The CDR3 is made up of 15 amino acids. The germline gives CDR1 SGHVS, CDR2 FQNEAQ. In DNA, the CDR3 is TGTGCCAGCAGCTTAACTAGCGGGAGGGTAGAGACCCAGTACTTC. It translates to CASSLTSGRVETQYF.

The CDR3 sequence: CSARVLAWYEQYF. The DNA of the CDR3 is TGCAGTGCTAGAGTACTAGCGTGGTACGAGCAGTACTTC. The V gene is TRBV20-1, the J gene TRBJ2-7, with TRBD2 matching 7 bases. The V segment lost 1 base and the J segment 4 bases; nucleotides outside the gene matches: 4. This CDR3 has 13 residues. Germline assignment: CDR1 DFQATT and CDR2 SNEGSKA (reference sequence).

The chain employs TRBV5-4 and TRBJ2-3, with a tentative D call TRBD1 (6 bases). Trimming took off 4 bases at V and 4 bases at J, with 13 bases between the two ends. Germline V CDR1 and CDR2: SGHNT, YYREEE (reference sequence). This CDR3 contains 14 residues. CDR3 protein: CASSDWTEPDTQYF. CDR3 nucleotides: TGTGCCAGCAGCGATTGGACAGAGCCAGATACGCAGTATTTT.

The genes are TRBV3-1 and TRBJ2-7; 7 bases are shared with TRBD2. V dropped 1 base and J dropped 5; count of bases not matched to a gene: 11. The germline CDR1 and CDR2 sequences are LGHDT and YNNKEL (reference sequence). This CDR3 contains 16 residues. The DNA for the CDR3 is TGTGCCAGCAGCCAAGGCGGGAGAACCCCGGCGGACGAGCAGTACTTC. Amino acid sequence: CASSQGGRTPADEQYF.